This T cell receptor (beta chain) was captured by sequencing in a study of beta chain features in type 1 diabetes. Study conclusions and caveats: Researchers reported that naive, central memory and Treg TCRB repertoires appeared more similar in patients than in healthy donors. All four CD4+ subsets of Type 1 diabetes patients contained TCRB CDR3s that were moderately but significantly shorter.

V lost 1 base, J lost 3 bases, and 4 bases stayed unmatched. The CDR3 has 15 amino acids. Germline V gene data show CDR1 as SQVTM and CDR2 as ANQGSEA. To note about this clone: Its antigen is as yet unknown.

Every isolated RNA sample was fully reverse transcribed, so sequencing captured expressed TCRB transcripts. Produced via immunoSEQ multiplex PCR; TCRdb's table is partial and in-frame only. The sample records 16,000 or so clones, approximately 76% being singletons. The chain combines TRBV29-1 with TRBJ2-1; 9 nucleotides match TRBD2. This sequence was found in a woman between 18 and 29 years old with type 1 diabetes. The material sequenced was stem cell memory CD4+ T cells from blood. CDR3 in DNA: TGCAGCGTTGAAGGGGGTAGCGGGAGCTACAATGAGCAGTTCTTC. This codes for CSVEGGSGSYNEQFF.